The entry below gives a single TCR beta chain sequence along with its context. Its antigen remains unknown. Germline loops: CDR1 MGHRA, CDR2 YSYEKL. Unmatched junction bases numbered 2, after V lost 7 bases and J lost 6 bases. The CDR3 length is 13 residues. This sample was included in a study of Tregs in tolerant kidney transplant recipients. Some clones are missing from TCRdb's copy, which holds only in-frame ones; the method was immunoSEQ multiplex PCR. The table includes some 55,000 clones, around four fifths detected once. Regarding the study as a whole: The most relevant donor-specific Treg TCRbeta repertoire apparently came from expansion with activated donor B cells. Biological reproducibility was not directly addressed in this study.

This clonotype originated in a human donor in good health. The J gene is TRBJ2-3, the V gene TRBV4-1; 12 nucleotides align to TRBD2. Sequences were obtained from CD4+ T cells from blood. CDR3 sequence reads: CASNLAGGDTQYF. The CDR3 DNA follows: TGCGCCAGCAACCTAGCGGGAGGGGATACGCAGTATTTT.